This paragraph covers one TCR beta chain sequence. Its antigen is still unknown. The CDR3 loop spans 15 amino acids. The germline V gene has CDR1 SQVTM and CDR2 ANQGSEA. The V and J ends lost 4 bases and 3 bases, in that order; junction bases with no gene match: 11. The entry originates in a study of cytomegalovirus exposure and HLA in healthy donors. Study context: HLA-typed donors were the source of about 81 million unique TCRs held in an early data release.

Primers for the PCR totalled 60 Vbeta and 13 Jbeta. Assay: immunoSEQ multiplex PCR; the TCRdb copy retains only in-frame clones and omits some. The table records about 190,000 clones, roughly four fifths of them present only once. General study points: A missense DCLRE1C variant was associated with V- and J-gene trimming of TCR beta chains in a later analysis, and an independent cohort replicated the association.

The J gene is TRBJ2-7, the V gene TRBV29-1, with 8 positions matching TRBD1. The sequenced sample consisted of PBMCs. This TCR was sampled from a woman aged 25 to 45 in good health and CMV-seropositive. The CDR3 nucleotides read TGCAGCGTTGTTGGGCAATGGACAGGGCTCTACGAGCAGTACTTC. Protein product: CSVVGQWTGLYEQYF.